These 23 T cell receptor beta chains came from one sample sequenced in a study of post-analysis software for immune sequencing data. Points from the study as a whole: Among 4 or 5 TRBV segments more frequent in patients than controls were TRBV5-6, TRBV5-1 and TRBV20-1.

Researchers reported that TCR beta cDNA libraries carried unique molecular identifiers. TCRdb reanalysed the PCR reads using MiXCR and keeps one entry per CDR3 protein. This table has around 440,000 distinct CDR3 sequences, roughly 45% appearing once. These TCRs are of unknown antigen specificity. Sequencing input: blood. The source of these receptors is a girl aged 5 to 17 with multiple sclerosis.

This clonotype was detected a few times. This rearrangement joins TRBV15 to TRBJ2-3; tentative D call: TRBD2 (6 bases). Germline V CDR1 and CDR2: LNHNV, YYDKDF (reference sequence). Trimming removed 4 bases from V and 2 bases from J, with 13 bases in between. The CDR3 runs 15 residues. The CDR3 DNA sequence: TGTGCCACCAGCACGGGAGACTCTAACACAGATACGCAGTATTTT. Translated, it gives CATSTGDSNTDTQYF.

The chain is built from TRBV20-1 and TRBJ2-3; D may match TRBD1 or TRBD2 (6 bases each). CDR3 size: 16 residues. The V gene lost 6 bases and the J gene lost 2 bases, with 21 bases spanning the gap. Germline CDR1 and CDR2: DFQATT and SNEGSKA (reference sequence). DNA of the CDR3: TGCAGTGCCAGAATGGTGGGGGCGGGGATCACAGATACGCAGTATTTT. Amino acids: CSARMVGAGITDTQYF.

This clonotype was counted between two and nine times. V is TRBV6-2 or TRBV6-3 and J is TRBJ1-5; 7 bases fit TRBD1. Germline CDR1 MNHEY, CDR2 SVGEGT. J was trimmed by 0 bases and V by 6 bases; bases with no gene match: 11. The CDR3 extends over 17 amino acids. The CDR3 DNA is TGTGCCAGCAGCGGTAAGACAGGGCCATATAGCAATCAGCCCCAGCATTTT. Residues: CASSGKTGPYSNQPQHF.

The J gene is TRBJ2-1, the V gene TRBV29-1; a possible D gene is TRBD2 (5 bases). V was trimmed by 3 bases and J by 3 bases, leaving 12 bases between them. Germline CDR1 SQVTM, CDR2 ANQGSEA. The CDR3 is 14 residues long. In DNA, the CDR3 is TGCAGCGTTGAGGGAGCGGACCACTACAATGAGCAGTTCTTC. It codes for CSVEGADHYNEQFF.

In its sample, this clonotype was seen a few times. The J gene is TRBJ2-1, the V gene TRBV7-3; 11 bases map to TRBD2. The J segment lost 2 bases and the V segment lost 5 bases, leaving 5 bases of the junction unmatched. The CDR3 length is 16 residues. Germline V CDR1 and CDR2: SGHTA, FQGTGA. DNA of the CDR3: TGTGCCAGCAGCCAACTAGCGGGAGATACCTACAATGAGCAGTTCTTC. It specifies CASSQLAGDTYNEQFF.

CDR3 sequence: CASSQGLGTRFYEQYF. The DNA for the CDR3 is TGTGCCAGCAGCCAAGGGTTGGGGACTAGATTCTACGAGCAGTACTTC. The chain couples TRBV3-1 to TRBJ2-7; 8 bases agree with TRBD2. The J segment lost 3 bases and the V segment lost 1 base, leaving 8 bases of the junction unmatched. The CDR3 spans 16 residues. Germline V lookup: CDR1 LGHDT, CDR2 YNNKEL (reference sequence).

The chain couples TRBV7-9 to TRBJ2-3, with a weak D call TRBD2 (5 bases). Deletions cut 5 bases from V and 3 bases from J, with 15 bases between. CDR3 size: 15 residues. Per the germline V gene, CDR1 is SEHNR and CDR2 is FQNEAQ (reference sequence). CDR3 region: CASSPLTRETDTQYF. CDR3 coding DNA: TGTGCCAGCAGCCCTTTGACCCGGGAAACAGATACGCAGTATTTT.

The V gene is TRBV10-3, the J gene TRBJ1-1, with D possibly matching TRBD1 (5 bases). Germline values: CDR1 ENHRY, CDR2 SYGVKD. V lost 4 bases and J 2 bases, leaving 14 bases between the germline ends. The CDR3 totals 15 residues. CDR3 nucleotide sequence: TGTGCCATCAGTGGCCAGGAGGGGAGAAACACTGAAGCTTTCTTT. As protein: CAISGQEGRNTEAFF.

This chain connects TRBV29-1 to TRBJ2-7; TRBD1 matches at 9 bases. CDR1 is SQVTM and CDR2 is ANQGSEA in the germline V gene. After removal of 6 bases from V and 5 bases from J, the junction contained 17 bases not matched to a gene. This CDR3 is 16 amino acids long. The CDR3 is CSVQRPGTGYPNEQYF. The CDR3 nucleotides read TGCAGCGTCCAACGTCCCGGGACAGGGTATCCGAACGAGCAGTACTTC.

This clonotype was counted only a few times. J is TRBJ2-7 and V is TRBV5-1; D may match TRBD1 or TRBD2 (5 bases each). Per germline, CDR1 SGHRS and CDR2 YFSETQ. V lost 4 bases and J lost 2, with 13 bases in between. This CDR3 spans 14 amino acids. As DNA, the CDR3 is TGCGCCAGCAGCCACCGGGACGGTACCTACGAGCAGTACTTC. This sequence encodes CASSHRDGTYEQYF. Full variable domain (remainder filled in from reference TRBV5-1 and TRBJ2-7): KAGVTQTPRYLIKTRGQQVTLSCSPISGHRSVSWYQQTPGQGLQFLFEYFSETQRNKGNFPGRFSGRQFSNSRSEMNVSTLELGDSALYLCASSHRDGTYEQYFGPGTRLTVT.

This clonotype was found many times. The J gene is TRBJ2-3, the V gene TRBV20-1; the match to TRBD1 covers 9 bases. Germline assignment: CDR1 DFQATT and CDR2 SNEGSKA (reference sequence). The V gene end was trimmed by 3 bases and the J gene end by 2 bases; junction bases not matched to a gene: 6. The CDR3 runs to 15 residues. The CDR3: CSAREGDRDTDTQYF. The DNA for the CDR3 is TGCAGTGCTAGGGAGGGGGACAGGGACACAGATACGCAGTATTTT.

The chain carries TRBV12-3 or TRBV12-4 and TRBJ1-6; 7 bases map to TRBD1. The CDR3 consists of 13 residues. Losses at the gene ends were 2 bases for V and 8 bases for J; bases not matched to a gene: 0. DNA for the CDR3: TGTGCCAGCAGTTTACAGGGGGATTCACCCCTCCACTTT. Translated, it gives CASSLQGDSPLHF.

A few counts support this clonotype. The rearrangement joins TRBV7-3 to TRBJ2-1; tentative D call: TRBD1 (5 bases). The CDR3 contains 12 residues. The germline V gene has CDR1 SGHTA and CDR2 FQGTGA. Trimming removed 5 bases from V and 8 bases from J, with 10 bases in between. The CDR3 reads CASSLGHDEQFF. The CDR3 DNA reads TGTGCCAGCAGCCTCGGACACGATGAGCAGTTCTTC.

Note on this clonotype: Given the absence of the conserved phenylalanine or tryptophan at the CDR3 end, a read error is likely. The V gene is TRBV20-1, the J gene TRBJ2-1; D possibly corresponds to TRBD2 (5 bases). In germline, CDR1 is DFQATT, CDR2 SNEGSKA (reference sequence). The ends were cut back, 3 bases at V and 7 bases at J, with 19 bases in the middle. The CDR3 is made up of 15 amino acids. CDR3 in DNA: TGCAGTGCTAGTGGCGAGGGATATTATAGGAATGAGCAGTTCTGC. Amino acid sequence: CSASGEGYYRNEQFC.

This clonotype came up a few times. This chain links TRBV4-3 with TRBJ2-6; the D is unclear. The V and J ends lost 0 bases and 0 bases respectively, with 9 bases between them. CDR1 and CDR2 (germline): LGHNA, YSLEER. This CDR3 comprises 17 residues. This chain's CDR3 is CASSQEKALSGANVLTF. The DNA of the CDR3 is TGCGCCAGCAGCCAAGAGAAGGCTCTCTCTGGGGCCAACGTCCTGACTTTC.

This clonotype was seen ten or more times. The J gene is TRBJ2-3, the V gene TRBV6-5; the D is unclear. Trimming took off 5 bases at V and 6 bases at J, with 9 bases between the two ends. In germline, CDR1 is MNHEY, CDR2 SVGAGI. This CDR3 has 12 residues. The CDR3 DNA reads as TGTGCCAGCAGTACCCCCGAGGATACGCAGTATTTT. Residues: CASSTPEDTQYF.

Regarding this clonotype: The conserved final phenylalanine or tryptophan is absent from the CDR3, which likely points to a read error. The V and J genes are TRBV4-1 and TRBJ2-7, with a tentative D call TRBD2 (5 bases). CDR1 and CDR2 from the germline V gene are MGHRA and YSYEKL. V was shortened by 4 bases and J by 4 bases, with 20 bases between the two germline ends. This CDR3 comprises 16 residues. Here the CDR3 reads CASSPGPFEGQYEQYC. The CDR3 nucleotides read TGCGCCAGCAGCCCGGGCCCTTTCGAGGGTCAATACGAGCAGTACTGC.

The chain joins TRBV5-1 to TRBJ2-7; TRBD1 aligns across 9 bases. This CDR3 spans 15 amino acids. Unmatched junction bases numbered 4, after V lost 3 bases and J lost 0 bases. The V gene's germline CDR1 is SGHRS and CDR2 YFSETQ. Here the CDR3 reads CASSYRGQNSYEQYF. The CDR3 DNA is TGCGCCAGCAGCTACAGGGGGCAAAACTCCTACGAGCAGTACTTC.

This clonotype was counted only a few times. V is TRBV6-1 and J is TRBJ2-7; the D is unclear. The CDR3 spans 11 residues. The V end was cut by 1 base, the J end by 7 bases, with 5 bases between. Germline CDR1 MNHNS, CDR2 SASEGT. The CDR3 spells CASSEVTEQYF. CDR3 bases: TGTGCCAGCAGTGAAGTCACGGAGCAGTACTTC.

V usage is TRBV20-1 and J usage is TRBJ2-1; 8 bases agree with TRBD2. Germline loops: CDR1 DFQATT, CDR2 SNEGSKA (reference sequence). The CDR3 length is 14 residues. V shed 3 bases and J 2 bases; nucleotides not matched to a gene: 3. The CDR3 spells CSASLGLAYNEQFF. In DNA form, the CDR3 reads TGCAGTGCTAGTTTGGGACTAGCCTACAATGAGCAGTTCTTC.

This clonotype was seen a handful of times. In nucleotides, the CDR3 is TGTGCCAGCAGTTTAGACATGGGGAAAAACATTCAGTACTTC. Amino acids: CASSLDMGKNIQYF. The V and J genes are TRBV28 and TRBJ2-4; D gene ambiguous. The CDR3 is 14 residues long. Germline V gene data show CDR1 as MDHEN and CDR2 as SYDVKM. Trimming shortened V by 2 bases and J by 4 bases, and 9 bases separated the two germline ends.

This clonotype was recorded a few times. The chain links TRBV7-6 to TRBJ2-7; D is unclear. Germline CDR1 is SGHVS and CDR2 is FNYEAQ. The CDR3 extends over 16 amino acids. V was trimmed by 2 bases and J by 2 bases, leaving 16 bases between them. In DNA, the CDR3 is TGTGCCAGCAGCTTATACGATCCAGGTTTACCCTACGAGCAGTACTTC. Amino acid sequence: CASSLYDPGLPYEQYF.

The gene calls are TRBV7-2 and TRBJ2-5, with 10 bases identical to TRBD2. Germline V lookup: CDR1 SGHTA, CDR2 FQGNSA. V dropped 2 bases and J dropped 5; count of bases not matched to a gene: 8. This CDR3 has 16 residues. The CDR3 protein is CASSLLAGASGETQYF. The DNA for the CDR3 is TGTGCCAGCAGCTTACTAGCGGGAGCGTCGGGGGAGACCCAGTACTTC.